This T cell receptor beta chain is drawn from a study of T cell responses to AZD1222 COVID-19 vaccine. Study-wide findings and caveats: Two doses of AZD1222 preceded a rise in Spike-specific TCR breadth and depth. A mostly white British donor set with more females was recruited, and clonal diversity was possibly underestimated.

This clone was observed a few times. Antigen specificity is unknown. TCRdb's table, derived via immunoSEQ multiplex PCR, lists solely in-frame clones and lacks some. The repertoire has 150,000 to 200,000 clones, about 88% of them found once; the top ten carry around 5.5%. CDR1 and CDR2 (germline): SGHDT, YYEEEE. V was clipped by 4 bases and J by 0 bases; unmatched bases: 3. There are 14 residues in the CDR3. This clonotype originated in an adult in good health. Sequenced here: peripheral blood, sampled on day 0 of AZD1222 vaccination. The chain uses TRBV5-6 and TRBJ1-1; 7 bases line up with TRBD1. In DNA, the CDR3 is TGTGCCAGCAGCACCAGGGGGTTGAACACTGAAGCTTTCTTT. Its translation is CASSTRGLNTEAFF.